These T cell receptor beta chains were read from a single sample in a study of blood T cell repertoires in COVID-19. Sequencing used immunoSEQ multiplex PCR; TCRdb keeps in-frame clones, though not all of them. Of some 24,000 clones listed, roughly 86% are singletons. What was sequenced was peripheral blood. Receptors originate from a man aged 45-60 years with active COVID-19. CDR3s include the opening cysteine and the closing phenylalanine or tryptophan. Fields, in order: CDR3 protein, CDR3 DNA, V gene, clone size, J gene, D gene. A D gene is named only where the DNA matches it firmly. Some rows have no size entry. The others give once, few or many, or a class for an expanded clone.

CDR3: CAISETGGTQYF; DNA: TGTGCCATCAGTGAGACGGGGGGGACCCAGTACTTC; V: TRBV10-3; size: -; J: TRBJ2-5; D: TRBD2
CDR3: CASSKLEIPGRGELFF; DNA: TGTGCCAGCAGCAAATTAGAGATCCCGGGTAGGGGGGAGCTGTTTTTT; V: TRBV21-1; size: -; J: TRBJ2-2; D: -
CDR3: CASSPGQGATDTQYF; DNA: TGTGCCAGCAGCCCCGGACAGGGGGCAACAGATACGCAGTATTTT; V: TRBV9; size: -; J: TRBJ2-3; D: TRBD1
CDR3: CASSLLAGGSHEQYF; DNA: TGTGCCAGCAGCCTTCTAGCGGGAGGTAGCCACGAGCAGTACTTC; V: TRBV7-2; size: -; J: TRBJ2-7; D: TRBD2
CDR3: CASSRPGTGGDEQYF; DNA: TGTGCCAGCAGTCGTCCCGGGACAGGGGGTGACGAGCAGTACTTC; V: TRBV6-6; size: -; J: TRBJ2-7; D: TRBD1
CDR3: CASSRDTGRDEQFF; DNA: TGTGCCAGCAGCCGAGACACAGGGAGGGATGAGCAGTTCTTC; V: TRBV7-8; size: once; J: TRBJ2-1; D: -
CDR3: CASSPRTVFSGYTF; DNA: TGTGCCAGCAGCCCCCGGACAGTTTTTAGCGGCTACACCTTC; V: TRBV7-8; size: -; J: TRBJ1-2; D: -
CDR3: CASSVASGWGDTQYF; DNA: TGTGCCAGCAGCGTAGCTAGCGGATGGGGAGATACGCAGTATTTT; V: TRBV9; size: -; J: TRBJ2-3; D: TRBD2
CDR3: CASSQDPLGTGGVWPQHF; DNA: TGTGCCAGCAGCCAAGATCCCTTAGGGACAGGGGGCGTATGGCCCCAGCATTTT; V: TRBV4-2; size: few; J: TRBJ1-5; D: TRBD1
CDR3: CASSFGVRDTQYF; DNA: TGTGCCAGCAGCTTCGGAGTTAGGGATACGCAGTATTTT; V: TRBV7-3; size: -; J: TRBJ2-3; D: -
CDR3: CATSDLARVGGYTF; DNA: TGTGCCACCAGTGATTTGGCCAGGGTGGGTGGCTACACCTTC; V: TRBV24-1; size: -; J: TRBJ1-2; D: -
CDR3: CASSYLGLAGEQYF; DNA: TGTGCCAGCAGTTATCTGGGACTAGCGGGCGAGCAGTACTTC; V: TRBV6-2/TRBV6-3; size: -; J: TRBJ2-7; D: TRBD2
CDR3: CASSLPGFYGYTF; DNA: TGTGCCAGCAGTTTACCAGGTTTCTATGGCTACACCTTC; V: TRBV28; size: -; J: TRBJ1-2; D: -
CDR3: CASSSTGTKEQYF; DNA: TGTGCCAGCAGCTCCACCGGGACTAAAGAGCAGTACTTC; V: TRBV5-4; size: once; J: TRBJ2-7; D: TRBD2
CDR3: CASSFRGGANVLTF; DNA: TGTGCCAGCAGTTTTCGAGGTGGGGCCAACGTCCTGACTTTC; V: TRBV28; size: once; J: TRBJ2-6; D: -
CDR3: CASRNREGGYTF; DNA: TGTGCCAGCAGAAACAGGGAGGGTGGCTACACCTTC; V: TRBV6-4; size: -; J: TRBJ1-2; D: -
CDR3: CASSRPGQGAEKLFF; DNA: TGCGCCAGCAGCCGACCGGGACAGGGGGCTGAAAAACTGTTTTTT; V: TRBV4-1; size: -; J: TRBJ1-4; D: TRBD1
CDR3: CASSLRTGELGDQPQHF; DNA: TGTGCCAGCAGCTTAAGGACAGGGGAACTAGGCGATCAGCCCCAGCATTTT; V: TRBV7-8; size: few; J: TRBJ1-5; D: TRBD1
CDR3: CASSPRTGGLQETQYF; DNA: TGTGCCAGCTCACCTCGGACAGGGGGACTCCAAGAGACCCAGTACTTC; V: TRBV18; size: -; J: TRBJ2-5; D: TRBD1
CDR3: CASSPTGTRGYEQYF; DNA: TGTGCCAGCAGCCCGACCGGGACTAGGGGTTACGAGCAGTACTTC; V: TRBV4-2; size: once; J: TRBJ2-7; D: TRBD2
CDR3: CASRLDRDRNTEAFF; DNA: TGTGCCAGCAGATTGGACCGGGACAGAAACACTGAAGCTTTCTTT; V: TRBV11-1; size: -; J: TRBJ1-1; D: TRBD1
CDR3: CASSYAQTAPAEAFF; DNA: TGTGCCAGCAGTTATGCCCAGACAGCCCCAGCTGAAGCTTTCTTT; V: TRBV6-5; size: few; J: TRBJ1-1; D: -
CDR3: CSASRDRGLEQYF; DNA: TGCAGTGCTAGTCGGGACAGGGGGTTAGAGCAGTACTTC; V: TRBV20-1; size: -; J: TRBJ2-7; D: TRBD1
CDR3: CASSSQGGPTYGYTF; DNA: TGTGCCAGCAGCTCTCAGGGGGGCCCCACCTATGGCTACACCTTC; V: TRBV7-9; size: -; J: TRBJ1-2; D: TRBD1
CDR3: CASSSTSGMGEFF; DNA: TGTGCCAGCAGTTCGACTAGCGGGATGGGGGAGTTCTTC; V: TRBV27; size: few; J: TRBJ2-1; D: TRBD2
CDR3: CASGPRPTATGELFF; DNA: TGTGCTAGTGGTCCTCGGCCGACAGCCACCGGGGAGCTGTTTTTT; V: TRBV12-5; size: few; J: TRBJ2-2; D: -
CDR3: CASSAQTGTTYEQYF; DNA: TGTGCCAGCAGCGCTCAAACCGGGACAACATACGAGCAGTACTTC; V: TRBV9; size: once; J: TRBJ2-7; D: -
CDR3: CASSHFERTEAFF; DNA: TGTGCCAGCAGCCACTTCGAGAGGACTGAAGCTTTCTTT; V: TRBV9; size: -; J: TRBJ1-1; D: -
CDR3: CASSPRLVSTGELFF; DNA: TGTGCCAGCAGCCCCCGACTAGTTTCTACCGGGGAGCTGTTTTTT; V: TRBV7-2; size: -; J: TRBJ2-2; D: -
CDR3: CASSPSPIRGDGYTF; DNA: TGTGCCAGCAGCCCATCGCCGATCCGGGGGGATGGCTACACCTTC; V: TRBV7-9; size: -; J: TRBJ1-2; D: -
CDR3: CASSETGGGETQYF; DNA: TGTGCCAGCAGTGAGACAGGGGGCGGGGAGACCCAGTACTTC; V: TRBV6-1; size: -; J: TRBJ2-5; D: TRBD1
CDR3: CASSLGTFGTDTQYF; DNA: TGTGCCAGCAGCTTGGGGACTTTTGGCACAGATACGCAGTATTTT; V: TRBV5-4; size: -; J: TRBJ2-3; D: -
CDR3: CASSYPPGQGGYTF; DNA: TGTGCCAGCAGTTACCCACCGGGACAGGGTGGCTACACCTTC; V: TRBV6-2/TRBV6-3; size: -; J: TRBJ1-2; D: TRBD1
CDR3: CASSVLSGELFF; DNA: TGTGCCAGCAGCGTACTCTCCGGGGAGCTGTTTTTT; V: TRBV9; size: -; J: TRBJ2-2; D: -
CDR3: CASSPTSTSVDTQYF; DNA: TGTGCCAGCAGCCCAACCTCGACTAGCGTAGATACGCAGTATTTT; V: TRBV28; size: -; J: TRBJ2-3; D: TRBD2
CDR3: CASSVADTQYF; DNA: TGTGCCAGCAGCGTAGCGGATACGCAGTATTTT; V: TRBV9; size: -; J: TRBJ2-3; D: -
CDR3: CASSRSTGEAFF; DNA: TGTGCCAGCAGCCGGAGTACAGGGGAAGCTTTCTTT; V: TRBV7-2; size: -; J: TRBJ1-1; D: -